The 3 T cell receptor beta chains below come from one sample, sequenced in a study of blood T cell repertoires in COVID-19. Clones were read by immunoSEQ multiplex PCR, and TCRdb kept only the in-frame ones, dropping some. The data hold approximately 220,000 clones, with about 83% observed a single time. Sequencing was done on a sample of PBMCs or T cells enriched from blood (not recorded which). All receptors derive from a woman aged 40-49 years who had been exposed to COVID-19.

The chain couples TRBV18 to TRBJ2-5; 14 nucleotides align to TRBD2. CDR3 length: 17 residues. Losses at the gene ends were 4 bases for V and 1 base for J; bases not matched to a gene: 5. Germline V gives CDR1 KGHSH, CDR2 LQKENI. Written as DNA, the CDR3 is TGTGCCAGCTCACAACCCGGACTAGCGGGGGGCCAAGAGACCCAGTACTTC. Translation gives CASSQPGLAGGQETQYF.

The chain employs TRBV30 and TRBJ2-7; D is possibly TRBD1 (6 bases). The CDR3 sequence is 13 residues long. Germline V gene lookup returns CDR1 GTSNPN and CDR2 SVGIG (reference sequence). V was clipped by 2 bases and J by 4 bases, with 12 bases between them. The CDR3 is CAWSLNRAYEQYF. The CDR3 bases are TGTGCCTGGAGTCTCAACAGGGCTTACGAGCAGTACTTC.

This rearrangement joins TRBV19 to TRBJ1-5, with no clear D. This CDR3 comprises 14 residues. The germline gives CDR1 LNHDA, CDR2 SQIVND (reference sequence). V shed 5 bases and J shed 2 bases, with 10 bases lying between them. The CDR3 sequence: CASSRSAGNQPQHF. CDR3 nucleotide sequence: TGTGCCAGTAGTCGGTCAGCGGGCAATCAGCCCCAGCATTTT.